The 7 T cell receptor beta chains given below trace back to one sample, sequenced in a study of regulatory T cells in long-lasting Graves disease (dated by TCRdb to about 2021). This sample's time point label indicates: newly diagnosed GD, antithyroid drugs for less than 3 months. For both TCR sequencing and RNA sequencing, RNA was extracted from PBMCs in TRIzol. Library construction relied on multiplex PCR. Sequencing took place on an Illumina HiSeq 4000. iRepertoire HTBI primers and Arm-PCR amplification of CDR3 regions were used to construct TCR beta libraries. TCRdb reprocessed the public reads (quality trimming at Q25 with fastp, clone calling with MiXCR) and kept in-frame beta chains. For every CDR3 protein sequence, its rows merge into one entry that carries the most common genes and DNA. The sample table holds approximately 480,000 distinct CDR3 sequences, of which 15% to 20% were seen once. The ten top clones hold more than 9% of the sample.

These sequences were also reported in another study, on T cells in Graves' hyperthyroidism and ophthalmopathy.

Sequenced here: peripheral blood mononuclear cells (PBMCs), sampled at new diagnosis, from a patient treated with antithyroid drugs. These TCRs come from a middle-aged man with Graves disease. Donor details come from another sample of the same person, matched by shared clones.

This clonotype showed up just a few times. Relative to the germline gene, one junction end is altered; a read error may explain this. The chain is built from TRBV4-1 and TRBJ1-1; TRBD1 is a possible D gene (6 bases). This CDR3 has 15 residues. Germline V gives CDR1 MGHRA, CDR2 YSYEKL. The CDR3 region has the DNA TGCGCCAGCAGCCAAGAAACCCTCAGGGGTACTGAAGTTTTCTTT. Its protein is CASSQETLRGTEVFF.

This clonotype was detected ten times or more. The chain carries TRBV20-1 and TRBJ2-3, with TRBD1 identical over 9 bases. Germline trimming cut 6 bases from V and 6 bases from J; bases unmatched to any gene: 10. Looked up from germline, CDR1 is DFQATT and CDR2 is SNEGSKA (reference sequence). The CDR3 consists of 14 residues. The CDR3 DNA is TGCAGTGCCCCCGGGACAGGGACGGGGGATACGCAGTATTTT. Translation gives CSAPGTGTGDTQYF.

This clonotype was counted between two and nine times. The chain is built from TRBV7-6 and TRBJ1-2; tentatively, D is TRBD1 (5 bases). V dropped 0 bases and J dropped 8 bases, with 13 bases sitting between them. The CDR3 is 14 residues long. Per germline, CDR1 SGHVS and CDR2 FNYEAQ. CDR3 amino acids: CASSLAGGVNGYTF. CDR3 DNA: TGTGCCAGCAGCTTAGCGGGAGGGGTTAACGGCTACACCTTC.

The V gene is TRBV2, the J gene TRBJ2-1, with 8 positions matching TRBD1. V lost 7 bases to trimming and J lost 3 bases; unmatched junction nucleotides: 5. CDR1 is SNHLY and CDR2 is FYNNEI in the germline V gene. This CDR3 is 14 amino acids long. This chain's CDR3 is CASKMTGDYNEQFF. CDR3 coding DNA: TGTGCCAGCAAAATGACAGGGGACTACAATGAGCAGTTCTTC.

This clonotype showed up many times. This rearrangement joins TRBV10-3 to TRBJ2-7, with TRBD2 identical over 9 bases. With V trimmed by 3 bases and J by 3 bases, 9 bases remained unmatched. This CDR3 contains 16 residues. CDR1 ENHRY and CDR2 SYGVKD come from the germline V gene. CDR3 region: CAISDPRTSVDYEQYF. The CDR3 DNA reads as TGTGCCATCAGTGACCCGAGGACTAGCGTAGACTACGAGCAGTACTTC.

The chain couples TRBV27 to TRBJ1-6, with D tentatively TRBD1 (6 bases). V was cut by 3 bases and J by 10 bases, with 10 bases left in between. The germline V gene encodes CDR1 MNHEY and CDR2 SMNVEV (reference sequence). This CDR3 comprises 13 residues. This CDR3 is CASSLQGRSPLHF. The CDR3 DNA reads TGTGCCAGCAGTTTGCAGGGGCGGTCACCCCTCCACTTT.

V usage is TRBV20-1 and J usage is TRBJ2-7; 11 bases are a match to TRBD2. This CDR3 is built from 15 residues. Germline V CDR1 and CDR2: DFQATT, SNEGSKA (reference sequence). The V gene end was trimmed by 5 bases and the J gene end by 2 bases; junction bases not matched to a gene: 8. CDR3 protein: CSAGGGLAAPYEQYF. The CDR3 DNA sequence: TGCAGTGCTGGGGGGGGACTAGCGGCCCCCTACGAGCAGTACTTC.